This is a list of T cell receptor beta chains from one sample in a study of regulatory T cells in long-lasting Graves disease. TCRdb reprocessed the multiplex PCR reads with MiXCR, giving one entry per CDR3 protein. Among about 450,000 distinct CDR3 sequences listed, 13% to 15% were seen once. The same data also contributed to another study, on T cells in Graves' hyperthyroidism and ophthalmopathy.

The sample consisted of peripheral blood mononuclear cells (PBMCs), taken at new diagnosis, from a patient treated with antithyroid drugs. The receptors here all came from a woman between 45 and 60 years old with Graves disease. Each CDR3 is given with its conserved first and last residue. The D gene is left open where the match is weak. The size entry is marked missing in some rows and otherwise reads once, few, many or a size class.

d_call j_call clone_size v_call cdr3_aa cdr3_nt
. TRBJ1-1 . TRBV7-9 CASTPFVGANTEAFF TGTGCCAGCACCCCGTTTGTAGGGGCGAACACTGAAGCTTTCTTT
. TRBJ2-3 many TRBV11-2 CASSLSSGADTQYF TGTGCCAGCAGTTTATCGTCGGGGGCAGATACGCAGTATTTT
. TRBJ1-1 few TRBV4-1 CASSQDPRGAGDYTEAFF TGCGCCAGCAGCCAAGATCCAAGGGGGGCAGGAGACTACACTGAAGCTTTCTTT
. TRBJ2-3 many TRBV28 CASSFGTHLPDTQYF TGTGCCAGCAGCTTCGGGACTCACCTCCCAGATACGCAGTATTTT
TRBD2 TRBJ2-1 few TRBV30 CALEVLAGGSSYNEQFF TGTGCCCTGGAGGTTCTAGCGGGGGGGAGCTCCTACAATGAGCAGTTCTTC
TRBD1 TRBJ1-6 many TRBV6-1 CASSHRDSNSPLHF TGTGCCAGCAGTCACCGGGACAGTAATTCACCCCTCCACTTT
TRBD2 TRBJ2-1 many TRBV5-1 CASSFASGAEQFF TGCGCCAGCAGCTTCGCTAGCGGGGCTGAGCAGTTCTTC
TRBD2 TRBJ2-7 many TRBV20-1 CSAREGLAPEQYF TGCAGTGCTAGAGAGGGACTAGCGCCCGAGCAGTACTTC
. TRBJ2-7 few TRBV28 CASSLSRGATEQYF TGTGCCAGCAGTTTAAGCAGGGGAGCTACCGAGCAGTACTTC
TRBD1 TRBJ1-2 . TRBV25-1 CASSLSGTARDGYTF TGTGCCAGCAGTCTTTCGGGGACAGCTCGGGATGGCTACACCTTC
. TRBJ2-7 many TRBV27 CASSLEPGPYEQYF TGTGCCAGCAGTTTGGAGCCAGGACCGTACGAGCAGTACTTC
TRBD1 TRBJ2-4 many TRBV10-3 CAISQHGTGGNIQYF TGTGCCATCAGCCAACACGGGACAGGGGGAAACATTCAGTACTTC
TRBD2 TRBJ2-1 . TRBV5-5 CASSLYLAGVVNEEFF TGTGCCAGCAGCCTCTACCTAGCGGGAGTAGTTAATGAGGAGTTCTTC
TRBD2 TRBJ2-7 many TRBV5-1 CASRTGLAGYYEQYF TGCGCCAGCAGGACGGGACTAGCGGGATACTACGAGCAGTACTTC
. TRBJ1-2 once TRBV4-1 CASSQAGASNYGYTF TGCGCCAGCAGCCAAGCAGGGGCCTCTAACTATGGCTACACCTTC